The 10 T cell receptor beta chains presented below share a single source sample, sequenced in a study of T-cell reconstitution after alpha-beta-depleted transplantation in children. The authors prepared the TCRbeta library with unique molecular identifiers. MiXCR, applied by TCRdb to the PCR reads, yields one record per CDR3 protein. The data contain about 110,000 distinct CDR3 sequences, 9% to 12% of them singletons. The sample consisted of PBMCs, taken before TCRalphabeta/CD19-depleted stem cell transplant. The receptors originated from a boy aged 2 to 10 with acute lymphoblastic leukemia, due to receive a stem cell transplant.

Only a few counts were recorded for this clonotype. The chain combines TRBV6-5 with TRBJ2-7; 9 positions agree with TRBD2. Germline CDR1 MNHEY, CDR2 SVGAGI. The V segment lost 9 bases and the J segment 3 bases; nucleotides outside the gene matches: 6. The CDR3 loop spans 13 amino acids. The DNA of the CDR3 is TGTGCCAGAAACAAGCGGGAGGACTACGAGCAGTACTTC. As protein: CARNKREDYEQYF.

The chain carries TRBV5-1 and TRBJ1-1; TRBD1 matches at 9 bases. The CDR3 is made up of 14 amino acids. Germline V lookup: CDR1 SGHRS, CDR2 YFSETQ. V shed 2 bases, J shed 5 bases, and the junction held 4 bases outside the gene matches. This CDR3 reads CASSFRTGETEAFF. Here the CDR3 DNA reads TGCGCCAGCAGCTTCCGGACAGGGGAGACTGAAGCTTTCTTT.

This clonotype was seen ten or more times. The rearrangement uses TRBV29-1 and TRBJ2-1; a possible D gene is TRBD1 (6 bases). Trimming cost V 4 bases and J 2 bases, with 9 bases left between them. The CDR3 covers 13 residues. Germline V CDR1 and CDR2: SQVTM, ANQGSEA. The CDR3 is CSVAGQTYNEQFF. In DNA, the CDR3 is TGCAGCGTTGCCGGACAGACCTACAATGAGCAGTTCTTC.

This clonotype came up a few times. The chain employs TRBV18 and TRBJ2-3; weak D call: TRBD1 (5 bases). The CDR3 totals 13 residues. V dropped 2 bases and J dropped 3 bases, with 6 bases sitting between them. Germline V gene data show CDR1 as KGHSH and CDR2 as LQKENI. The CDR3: CASSPGQTDTQYF. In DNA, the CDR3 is TGTGCCAGCTCACCAGGACAAACAGATACGCAGTATTTT.

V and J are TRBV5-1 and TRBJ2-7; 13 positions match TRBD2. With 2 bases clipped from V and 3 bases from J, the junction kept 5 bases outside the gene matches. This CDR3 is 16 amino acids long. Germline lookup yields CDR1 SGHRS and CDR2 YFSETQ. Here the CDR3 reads CASSFWTSGSGYEQYF. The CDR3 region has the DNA TGCGCCAGCAGCTTTTGGACTAGCGGGAGCGGCTACGAGCAGTACTTC.

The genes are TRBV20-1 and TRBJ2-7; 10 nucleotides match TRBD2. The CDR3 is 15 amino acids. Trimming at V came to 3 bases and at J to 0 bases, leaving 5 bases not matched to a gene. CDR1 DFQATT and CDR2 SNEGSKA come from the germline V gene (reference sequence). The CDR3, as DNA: TGCAGTGCTAGCCAACTAGCGGGACACTCCTACGAGCAGTACTTC. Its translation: CSASQLAGHSYEQYF.

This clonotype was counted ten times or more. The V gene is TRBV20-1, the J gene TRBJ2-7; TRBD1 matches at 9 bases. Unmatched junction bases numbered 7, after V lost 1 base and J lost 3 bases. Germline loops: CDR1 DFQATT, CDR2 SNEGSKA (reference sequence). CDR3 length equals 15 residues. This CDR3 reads CSARGDGTGSYEQYF. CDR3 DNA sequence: TGCAGTGCTAGAGGGGACGGGACAGGGAGCTACGAGCAGTACTTC.

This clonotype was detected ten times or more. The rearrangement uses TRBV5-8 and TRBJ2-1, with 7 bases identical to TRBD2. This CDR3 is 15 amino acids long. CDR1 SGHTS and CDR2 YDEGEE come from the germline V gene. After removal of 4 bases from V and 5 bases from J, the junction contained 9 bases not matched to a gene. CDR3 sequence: CASSPELATNNEQFF. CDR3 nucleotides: TGTGCCAGCAGCCCCGAACTAGCGACAAACAATGAGCAGTTCTTC. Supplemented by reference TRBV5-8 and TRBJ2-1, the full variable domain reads EAGVTQSPTHLIKTRGQQATLRCSPISGHTSVYWYQQALGLGLQFLLWYDEGEERNRGNFPPRFSGRQFPNYSSELNVNALELEDSALYLCASSPELATNNEQFFGPGTRLTVL.

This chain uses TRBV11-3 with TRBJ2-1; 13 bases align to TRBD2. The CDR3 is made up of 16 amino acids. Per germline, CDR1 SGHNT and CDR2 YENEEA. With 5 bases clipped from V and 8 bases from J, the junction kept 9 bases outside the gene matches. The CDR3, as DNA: TGTGCCAGCAGCCTCGGACTAGCGGGAGTGACCCATGAGCAGTTCTTC. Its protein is CASSLGLAGVTHEQFF.

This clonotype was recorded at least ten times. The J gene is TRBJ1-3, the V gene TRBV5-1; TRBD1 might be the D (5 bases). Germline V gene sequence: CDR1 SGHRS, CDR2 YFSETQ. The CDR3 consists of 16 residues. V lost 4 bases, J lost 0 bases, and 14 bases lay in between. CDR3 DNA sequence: TGCGCCAGCAGCCCTGGACAACACCTCTCTGGAAACACCATATATTTT. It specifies CASSPGQHLSGNTIYF.